One sample yielded the 8 T cell receptor beta chains listed below, sequenced in a study of beta chain features in type 1 diabetes. TCRB transcripts that were expressed got sequenced, as all of the isolated RNA had been reverse transcribed. Repertoires were generated with immunoSEQ multiplex PCR, while TCRdb's copy carries only in-frame clones and drops some. The profile covers some 640,000 clones, with 11% to 15% appearing a single time and roughly 0.04% taken by the ten largest. General study points: Moderately but significantly shorter TCRB CDR3s were found in Type 1 diabetes patients in all four CD4+ subsets.

Their target antigens are unknown. Sequenced material: naive CD4+ T cells from blood. These TCRs come from a man younger than 35 with type 1 diabetes.

This clone was found a few times. The chain carries TRBV28 and TRBJ1-2; maybe TRBD1 (6 bases). Trimming removed 6 bases from V and 4 bases from J, with 12 bases in between. Germline CDR1 reads MDHEN; CDR2 reads SYDVKM. This CDR3 contains 13 residues. CDR3 coding DNA: TGTGCCAGCAGCCTAGGACAGCTCTATGGCTACACCTTC. Translating gives CASSLGQLYGYTF.

This clone was seen a handful of times. Other DNA sequences of this sample code for an identical CDR3. This chain links TRBV5-1 with TRBJ2-3; D call uncertain. Germline lookup yields CDR1 SGHRS and CDR2 YFSETQ. The V gene lost 4 bases and the J gene lost 2 bases, with 5 bases spanning the gap. This CDR3 comprises 12 residues. The DNA for the CDR3 is TGCGCCAGCAGCCTTTCCACAGATACGCAGTATTTT. Translated: CASSLSTDTQYF.

The chain recombines TRBV4-1 with TRBJ1-4, with D tentatively TRBD1 (6 bases). The germline gives CDR1 MGHRA, CDR2 YSYEKL. Trimming pared 2 bases from V and 8 bases from J, leaving 21 bases between. The CDR3 is 17 residues long. Here the CDR3 DNA reads TGCGCCAGCAGCCAACCCACCTCAGGGGAGAAGGAGGAAAAACTGTTTTTT. This gives the protein CASSQPTSGEKEEKLFF.

This clone appeared a few times. V usage is TRBV7-2 and J usage is TRBJ1-4; 7 positions match TRBD1. The CDR3 length is 15 residues. Germline V CDR1 and CDR2: SGHTA, FQGNSA. V gave up 5 bases and J gave up 5 bases; unmatched junction bases: 8. This CDR3 is CASSLQTGLNEKLFF. The CDR3 DNA follows: TGTGCCAGCAGCCTCCAGACAGGGTTGAATGAAAAACTGTTTTTT.

CDR3 DNA sequence: TGTGCCAGCACTCCGCCCGGAAAGAACACTGAAGCTTTCTTT. It translates to CASTPPGKNTEAFF. V is TRBV5-4 and J is TRBJ1-1; D is unresolved. V lost 6 bases to trimming and J lost 1 base, with 13 bases between them. The CDR3 spans 14 residues. Germline assignment: CDR1 SGHNT and CDR2 YYREEE (reference sequence).

This chain joins TRBV6-5 and TRBJ2-7; D unresolved. This CDR3 is built from 16 residues. CDR1 and CDR2 from the germline V gene are MNHEY and SVGAGI. The V end was cut by 0 bases, the J end by 0 bases, with 12 bases between. As DNA, the CDR3 is TGTGCCAGCAGTTACTCGTACCCCACGGCCTCCTACGAGCAGTACTTC. Translated, it gives CASSYSYPTASYEQYF.

The rearrangement joins TRBV7-9 to TRBJ2-5, with 10 positions matching TRBD2. V was pared by 5 bases and J by 1 base, with 16 bases of the junction left unmatched. From germline, CDR1 is SEHNR and CDR2 FQNEAQ (reference sequence). There are 19 residues in the CDR3. This CDR3 reads CASSLGVDGLADIQETQYF. CDR3 coding DNA: TGTGCCAGCAGCCTGGGGGTGGATGGACTAGCGGACATCCAAGAGACCCAGTACTTC.

This chain connects TRBV2 to TRBJ2-2; D call uncertain. CDR1 and CDR2 from the germline V gene are SNHLY and FYNNEI. V shed 8 bases and J shed 6 bases, with 10 bases lying between them. The CDR3 sequence is 12 residues long. CDR3: CASGIRAGELFF. The CDR3 DNA is TGTGCCAGCGGGATTAGGGCCGGGGAGCTGTTTTTT.